The TCR beta chain under discussion was sequenced for a study of cytomegalovirus exposure and HLA in healthy donors. A few counts support this clone. Its antigen is still unknown. PCR used 60 Vbeta primers and 13 Jbeta primers. The repertoire was sequenced with immunoSEQ multiplex PCR; TCRdb's copy has only in-frame clones and lacks some. The data show 150,000 to 200,000 clones, about 85% seen once. Study-wide points: One cluster of highly shared sequence variants probably arose as a sequencing artifact. Investigators reported 150 to 200 TCR beta chains as tied to cytomegalovirus.

The CDR3 spans 10 residues. The V end was cut by 5 bases, the J end by 15 bases, with 8 bases between. Germline CDR1 MDHEN, CDR2 SYDVKM. This clonotype was sampled from a male donor in good health and CMV-seropositive. The sample consisted of PBMCs. The chain recombines TRBV28 with TRBJ1-6; D is perhaps TRBD1 (5 bases). CDR3 residues: CASSVDSLHF. For the CDR3, the DNA is TGTGCCAGCAGTGTAGACAGCCTCCACTTT.